The 15 T cell receptor beta chains reported below all come from one sample, sequenced in a study of identifying expanded T cells in peripheral blood. Clones were read by immunoSEQ multiplex PCR, and TCRdb kept only the in-frame ones, dropping some. The data show 130,000 or so clones, with 84% seen just once and more than 2.5% held by the top ten. The sample was blood. These receptors all stem from a person aged 18 to 70 in good health.

The chain carries TRBV5-1 and TRBJ1-1; D call uncertain. This CDR3 is 15 amino acids long. The germline gives CDR1 SGHRS, CDR2 YFSETQ. The V end lost 3 bases, the J end lost 1 base, and 13 bases lay between the germline ends. CDR3 loop: CASSWDGVRNTEAFF. The CDR3 region has the DNA TGCGCCAGCAGCTGGGATGGGGTGCGGAACACTGAAGCTTTCTTT.

V gene TRBV4-3 combines with J gene TRBJ1-1; D is unresolved. Trimming pared 6 bases from V and 4 bases from J, leaving 12 bases between. The CDR3 sequence is 13 residues long. Germline values: CDR1 LGHNA, CDR2 YSLEER. The CDR3 loop is CASRVTAVTEAFF. CDR3 DNA: TGCGCCAGCAGAGTCACTGCGGTCACTGAAGCTTTCTTT.

The gene calls are TRBV14 and TRBJ1-2; D gene unclear. CDR1 and CDR2 from the germline V gene are SGHDN and FVKESK. The V end was cut by 1 base, the J end by 8 bases, with 11 bases between. The CDR3 contains 13 residues. CDR3 in amino acids: CASSQAPWRGYTF. In DNA, the CDR3 is TGTGCCAGCAGCCAAGCCCCCTGGAGAGGCTACACCTTC.

Note on this clone: Additional DNA sequences in this sample encode the identical CDR3. The chain employs TRBV5-1 and TRBJ1-1; D may be TRBD1 (5 bases). The germline gives CDR1 SGHRS, CDR2 YFSETQ. The CDR3 is 14 residues long. V was trimmed by 8 bases and J by 0 bases, leaving 14 bases between them. CDR3 nucleotide sequence: TGCGCCAGTTCCCGGGAGGGGATGAACACTGAAGCTTTCTTT. Its translation is CASSREGMNTEAFF. The full variable domain, its missing parts supplied by reference TRBV5-1 and TRBJ1-1, is KAGVTQTPRYLIKTRGQQVTLSCSPISGHRSVSWYQQTPGQGLQFLFEYFSETQRNKGNFPGRFSGRQFSNSRSEMNVSTLELGDSALYLCASSREGMNTEAFFGQGTRLTVV.

The chain carries TRBV5-1 and TRBJ2-3, with 8 bases lining up with TRBD1. Germline-derived CDR1 and CDR2 are SGHRS and YFSETQ. J gave up 8 bases and V 3 bases, and 20 bases lay outside the gene matches. The CDR3 is 18 amino acids. The CDR3 bases are TGCGCCAGCAGCTCCCACACTTCGACAGGGGTGGACACTGGTACGCAGTATTTT. Its protein is CASSSHTSTGVDTGTQYF.

V and J are TRBV5-1 and TRBJ1-4; 10 bases agree with TRBD1. V was clipped by 0 bases and J by 8 bases; unmatched bases: 7. The germline V gene encodes CDR1 SGHRS and CDR2 YFSETQ. This CDR3 is built from 16 residues. For the CDR3, the DNA is TGCGCCAGCAGCTTGGTGGGACAGGGGAATGGGGAAAAACTGTTTTTT. The encoded protein is CASSLVGQGNGEKLFF.

In its sample, this clone was seen a few times. The genes are TRBV6-4 and TRBJ2-3, with D uncertain. Per the germline V gene, CDR1 is MRHNA and CDR2 is SNTAGT. The CDR3 has 14 residues. V was trimmed by 2 bases and J by 7 bases, leaving 13 bases between them. The CDR3 loop is CASSDHSKSNTQYF. The CDR3 bases are TGTGCCAGCAGTGACCATTCTAAGTCAAATACGCAGTATTTT.

The gene calls are TRBV30 and TRBJ1-1; no firm D call. V was cut by 2 bases and J by 3 bases, with 10 bases left in between. The CDR3 length is 13 residues. Per germline, CDR1 GTSNPN and CDR2 SVGIG (reference sequence). The CDR3 sequence: CAWSFTVDTEAFF. The CDR3 DNA sequence: TGTGCCTGGAGTTTCACAGTCGACACTGAAGCTTTCTTT.

The chain links TRBV6-5 to TRBJ2-7; possibly TRBD2 for D (7 bases). CDR1 MNHEY and CDR2 SVGAGI come from the germline V gene. V lost 10 bases and J lost 6, with 22 bases in between. The CDR3 totals 14 residues. CDR3 loop: CATGGQGRAVEQYF. CDR3 in DNA: TGTGCCACCGGGGGGCAGGGGCGCGCGGTCGAGCAGTACTTC.

This chain links TRBV29-1 with TRBJ2-6, with D possibly TRBD2 on 6 matching bases. The V gene lost 8 bases and the J gene lost 3 bases, with 11 bases spanning the gap. CDR3 length: 13 amino acids. CDR1 is SQVTM and CDR2 is ANQGSEA in the germline V gene. DNA of the CDR3: TGCAGCTTAAGGGAGGATGGGGCCAACGTCCTGACTTTC. This codes for CSLREDGANVLTF. The variable domain in full, completed from reference TRBV29-1 and TRBJ2-6, reads SAVISQKPSRDICQRGTSLTIQCQVDSQVTMMFWYRQQPGQSLTLIATANQGSEATYESGFVIDKFPISRPNLTFSTLTVSNMSPEDSSIYLCSLREDGANVLTFGAGSRLTVL.

This chain links TRBV2 with TRBJ1-2; 7 bases are shared with TRBD1. Germline lookup yields CDR1 SNHLY and CDR2 FYNNEI. CDR3 size: 14 residues. After removal of 6 bases from V and 5 bases from J, the junction contained 9 bases not matched to a gene. The CDR3 nucleotides read TGTGCCAGCAGAGGAGACAGGGTGTATTATGGCTACACCTTC. Amino acids: CASRGDRVYYGYTF.

V usage is TRBV5-1 and J usage is TRBJ1-2; no clear D. V lost 2 bases to trimming and J lost 0 bases, with 11 bases between them. The CDR3 is made up of 15 amino acids. Germline-derived CDR1 and CDR2 are SGHRS and YFSETQ. The CDR3 is CASSFGAVANYGYTF. The CDR3 DNA reads TGCGCCAGCAGCTTTGGTGCGGTCGCTAACTATGGCTACACCTTC.

The chain uses TRBV13 and TRBJ1-1; TRBD1 is a possible D gene (6 bases). CDR1 is PRHDT and CDR2 is FYEKMQ in the germline V gene (reference sequence). The CDR3 sequence is 15 residues long. V was clipped by 5 bases and J by 1 base, with 14 bases between them. The CDR3 bases are TGTGCCAGCAGCCAACCCAGGGGTGAGAACACTGAAGCTTTCTTT. Protein: CASSQPRGENTEAFF.

DNA for the CDR3: TGTGCCAGCAGCCGGGACCTAAAGTACACTGAAGCTTTCTTT. This sequence encodes CASSRDLKYTEAFF. The V call is TRBV7-9, the J call TRBJ1-1; D perhaps matches TRBD1 (5 bases). With 5 bases removed from V and 3 bases from J, the gap between germline ends came to 13 bases. This CDR3 has 14 residues. CDR1 SEHNR and CDR2 FQNEAQ come from the germline V gene (reference sequence).

CDR3 DNA: TGTGCCAGTGCCACTCCGGTGGGGAATGGGGACACCATATATTTT. Encoded protein: CASATPVGNGDTIYF. J is TRBJ1-3 and V is TRBV6-6; no firm D call. Germline CDR1 reads MNHNY; CDR2 reads SVGAGI (reference sequence). V shed 9 bases and J shed 8 bases, with 23 bases lying between them. The CDR3 is 15 amino acids.